What follows are 29 T cell receptor beta chains derived from one specimen sequenced in a study of T cells after yellow fever vaccination. MiXCR, applied by TCRdb to the 5' RACE reads, yields one record per CDR3 protein. The sample carries some 96,000 distinct CDR3 sequences, 8% to 10% recorded once. Sample: CD8+ T cells not binding an NS4B(214-222) dextramer, sorted from PBMCs, taken more than 14 days after the first yellow fever vaccination. The source is a man aged 18 to 30 who received the YFV17D yellow fever vaccine.

This clonotype turned up a few times. The chain has TRBV2 and TRBJ2-3; no firm D call. V lost 6 bases and J 5 bases, leaving 12 bases between the germline ends. CDR3 size: 13 residues. From germline, CDR1 is SNHLY and CDR2 FYNNEI. CDR3 DNA sequence: TGTGCCAGCAGCTACGACCCGTTAGATACGCAGTATTTT. Its translation is CASSYDPLDTQYF.

The V call is TRBV18, the J call TRBJ2-1; D possibly corresponds to TRBD2 (5 bases). This CDR3 has 11 residues. Germline lookup yields CDR1 KGHSH and CDR2 LQKENI. V lost 3 bases and J lost 8, with 5 bases in between. CDR3 coding DNA: TGTGCCAGCTCACCTAGCGATGAGCAGTTCTTC. Amino acids: CASSPSDEQFF. The variable domain in full, with the rest retrieved from reference TRBV18 and TRBJ2-1, is NAGVMQNPRHLVRRRGQEARLRCSPMKGHSHVYWYRQLPEEGLKFMVYLQKENIIDESGMPKERFSAEFPKEGPSILRIQQVVRGDSAAYFCASSPSDEQFFGPGTRLTVL.

The chain employs TRBV15 and TRBJ2-2; TRBD1 matches at 8 bases. Germline CDR1 is LNHNV and CDR2 is YYDKDF (reference sequence). Unmatched junction bases numbered 8, after V lost 5 bases and J lost 3 bases. This CDR3 contains 16 residues. DNA of the CDR3: TGTGCCACCAGCGGGAAGACAGGGGCCTACACCGGGGAGCTGTTTTTT. It is translated as CATSGKTGAYTGELFF. Filled out from reference TRBV15 and TRBJ2-2, the complete variable domain reads DAMVIQNPRYQVTQFGKPVTLSCSQTLNHNVMYWYQQKSSQAPKLLFHYYDKDFNNEADTPDNFQSRRPNTSFCFLDIRSPGLGDTAMYLCATSGKTGAYTGELFFGEGSRLTVL.

The CDR3 sequence: CASSFVLNTGELFF. Written as DNA, the CDR3 is TGTGCCAGCAGTTTTGTTCTGAACACCGGGGAGCTGTTTTTT. The chain uses TRBV12-3 or TRBV12-4 and TRBJ2-2; D is uncertain. V was trimmed by 3 bases and J by 1 base, leaving 6 bases between them. The length of the CDR3 is 14 residues.

This clonotype was detected only a few times. The chain has TRBV4-3 and TRBJ1-1; D call uncertain. The CDR3 consists of 15 residues. V lost 2 bases and J lost 8, with 18 bases in between. Germline loops: CDR1 LGHNA, CDR2 YSLEER. CDR3 in amino acids: CASSQSPAGLNEAFF. The DNA of the CDR3 is TGCGCCAGCAGCCAAAGTCCGGCAGGATTAAACGAAGCTTTCTTT.

This clonotype has more than one count but fewer than ten. This chain joins TRBV5-1 and TRBJ2-1; TRBD1 agrees at 8 bases. V shed 4 bases and J 0 bases; nucleotides not matched to a gene: 6. From germline, CDR1 is SGHRS and CDR2 YFSETQ. The CDR3 covers 16 residues. As DNA, the CDR3 is TGCGCCAGCAGCAAGACAGGGGACAGCTCCTACAATGAGCAGTTCTTC. The encoded protein is CASSKTGDSSYNEQFF.

In its sample, this clonotype was seen a few times. The chain employs TRBV4-3 and TRBJ2-3; TRBD2 matches at 7 bases. Losses at the gene ends were 0 bases for V and 4 bases for J; bases not matched to a gene: 10. The CDR3 sequence is 17 residues long. Germline V gene data show CDR1 as LGHNA and CDR2 as YSLEER. The CDR3, as DNA: TGCGCCAGCAGCCAAGAAGGGCCGGTGGGGGGGGCAGATACGCAGTATTTT. It specifies CASSQEGPVGGADTQYF.

V gene TRBV11-3 combines with J gene TRBJ2-1, with a possible D match to TRBD1 (8 bases). This CDR3 has 17 amino acids. V lost 1 base and J lost 3, with 16 bases in between. CDR1 is SGHNT and CDR2 is YENEEA in the germline V gene. As DNA, the CDR3 is TGTGCCAGCAGCTTAGGGGGGGGGACAGGCAGCTACAATGAGCAGTTCTTC. This sequence encodes CASSLGGGTGSYNEQFF.

This clonotype was counted a few times. This chain connects TRBV9 to TRBJ2-1, with 7 bases lining up with TRBD2. This CDR3 has 14 residues. Germline CDR1 SGDLS, CDR2 YYNGEE. V was clipped by 2 bases and J by 10 bases; unmatched bases: 9. The CDR3 spells CASSVFGGFDEQFF. DNA of the CDR3: TGTGCCAGCAGCGTTTTCGGGGGGTTTGACGAGCAGTTCTTC.

This chain connects TRBV25-1 to TRBJ1-5; D is undetermined. Germline V gives CDR1 MGHDK, CDR2 SYGVNS. The CDR3 has 14 amino acids. The germline V and J ends were trimmed by 0 bases and 5 bases, with 8 bases remaining between them. CDR3 residues: CASSEYTSYQPQHF. CDR3 nucleotide sequence: TGTGCCAGCAGTGAATATACCTCTTATCAGCCCCAGCATTTT. The full variable domain, completed using reference TRBV25-1 and TRBJ1-5, is EADIYQTPRYLVIGTGKKITLECSQTMGHDKMYWYQQDPGMELHLIHYSYGVNSTEKGDLSSESTVSRIRTEHFPLTLESARPSHTSQYLCASSEYTSYQPQHFGDGTRLSIL.

This clonotype was seen a handful of times. The chain links TRBV5-5 to TRBJ2-3; D is unresolved. V was pared by 4 bases and J by 4 bases, with 16 bases between. Germline CDR1 reads SGHKS; CDR2 reads YYEKEE (reference sequence). CDR3 length: 15 amino acids. The CDR3 sequence: CASSGPGWPPDTQYF. The CDR3 nucleotides are TGTGCCAGCAGCGGTCCCGGCTGGCCCCCAGATACGCAGTATTTT. The full variable domain, its missing parts supplied by reference TRBV5-5 and TRBJ2-3, is DAGVTQSPTHLIKTRGQQVTLRCSPISGHKSVSWYQQVLGQGPQFIFQYYEKEERGRGNFPDRFSARQFPNYSSELNVNALLLGDSALYLCASSGPGWPPDTQYFGPGTRLTVL.

This clonotype was counted between two and nine times. The chain is built from TRBV10-3 and TRBJ2-7, with D possibly TRBD1 on 6 matching bases. The CDR3 runs to 13 residues. V lost 3 bases to trimming and J lost 6 bases, with 12 bases between them. CDR1 is ENHRY, CDR2 SYGVKD, per germline. The CDR3 loop is CAISEAGAPEQYV. CDR3 nucleotides: TGTGCCATCAGTGAAGCAGGGGCCCCCGAGCAGTACGTC.

This clonotype showed up just a few times. The J gene is TRBJ2-7, the V gene TRBV19; 8 nucleotides agree with TRBD1. CDR3 length: 15 residues. CDR1 and CDR2 (germline): LNHDA, SQIVND (reference sequence). Germline trimming cut 3 bases from V and 1 base from J; bases unmatched to any gene: 5. DNA of the CDR3: TGTGCCAGTAGTATTCGCGGGACAGGATCCTACGAGCAGTACTTC. Encoded protein: CASSIRGTGSYEQYF.

This clonotype was recorded at least ten times. The chain recombines TRBV12-3 or TRBV12-4 with TRBJ2-7, with D perhaps TRBD2 (6 bases). CDR3 length equals 13 residues. V dropped 4 bases and J dropped 6 bases, with 13 bases sitting between them. The CDR3 spells CASSSGLPLEQYF. CDR3 nucleotide sequence: TGTGCCAGCAGTTCAGGACTACCACTCGAGCAGTACTTC.

The chain employs TRBV20-1 and TRBJ2-1, with D unresolved. Germline CDR1 reads DFQATT; CDR2 reads SNEGSKA (reference sequence). The CDR3 consists of 11 residues. Trimming took 4 bases from V and 8 from J, leaving 9 bases between them. The CDR3 region is CSAKLIDEQFF. Here the CDR3 DNA reads TGCAGTGCTAAACTGATTGATGAGCAGTTCTTC.

This clonotype has a handful of counts. The CDR3 nucleotides read TGCGCCAGCAGCCAAGACTTACAGGGATACGTTAATGGCTACACCTTC. It codes for CASSQDLQGYVNGYTF. The chain links TRBV4-1 to TRBJ1-2; a possible D gene is TRBD1 (6 bases). The CDR3 runs to 16 residues. Germline V gene lookup returns CDR1 MGHRA and CDR2 YSYEKL. V lost 0 bases and J lost 6, with 17 bases in between.

This clonotype was seen a few times. The genes are TRBV28 and TRBJ2-1, with D uncertain. Germline V gene lookup returns CDR1 MDHEN and CDR2 SYDVKM. Trimming removed 6 bases from V and 0 bases from J, with 12 bases in between. The CDR3 is 15 residues long. CDR3 nucleotides: TGTGCCAGCAGACAAGGACCTATCTCCTACAATGAGCAGTTCTTC. Translated, it gives CASRQGPISYNEQFF.

V and J are TRBV19 and TRBJ2-1; perhaps TRBD1 as D (5 bases). V lost 3 bases to trimming and J lost 7 bases, with 16 bases between them. The CDR3 sequence is 15 residues long. Germline CDR1 is LNHDA and CDR2 is SQIVND (reference sequence). CDR3 DNA sequence: TGTGCCAGTAGTATCAGCCAGGGTTATGGGAATGAGCAGTTCTTC. Translating gives CASSISQGYGNEQFF.

This clonotype was detected ten times or more. The genes are TRBV29-1 and TRBJ2-2; no clear D gene. V dropped 4 bases and J dropped 2 bases, with 8 bases sitting between them. Germline CDR1 and CDR2: SQVTM and ANQGSEA. The CDR3 contains 13 residues. DNA of the CDR3: TGCAGCGTTGGCGTGCACAACACCGGGGAGCTGTTTTTT. As protein: CSVGVHNTGELFF.

Worth noting for this clonotype: This could be a read error, since a much larger clone is one nucleotide away. J is TRBJ2-1 and V is TRBV6-4, with TRBD1 as a possible D gene (6 bases). Germline CDR1 and CDR2: MRHNA and SNTAGT. This CDR3 is 14 amino acids long. V lost 8 bases and J 7 bases, leaving 18 bases between the germline ends. The CDR3 bases are TGTGCCAGCTGTTTACAGGGCCCTCCGAATGAGCAGTTCTTC. It encodes CASCLQGPPNEQFF.

This clonotype was found many times. This chain connects TRBV29-1 to TRBJ1-1; 7 bases are a match to TRBD1. Germline V CDR1 and CDR2: SQVTM, ANQGSEA. With 4 bases clipped from V and 1 base from J, the junction kept 15 bases outside the gene matches. This CDR3 has 17 residues. DNA of the CDR3: TGCAGCGTTGGAATTTGGGACAGATACAACTCGAACACTGAAGCTTTCTTT. This codes for CSVGIWDRYNSNTEAFF. Filled out from reference TRBV29-1 and TRBJ1-1, the complete variable domain reads SAVISQKPSRDICQRGTSLTIQCQVDSQVTMMFWYRQQPGQSLTLIATANQGSEATYESGFVIDKFPISRPNLTFSTLTVSNMSPEDSSIYLCSVGIWDRYNSNTEAFFGQGTRLTVV.

This clonotype has just a few counts. This chain links TRBV4-1 with TRBJ2-1, with 13 bases matching TRBD2. The V segment lost 0 bases and the J segment 10 bases; nucleotides outside the gene matches: 6. The CDR3 length is 16 residues. Germline CDR1 reads MGHRA; CDR2 reads YSYEKL. Here the CDR3 reads CASSQDTSGGALEQFF. CDR3 sequence (DNA): TGCGCCAGCAGCCAAGATACTAGCGGGGGGGCGTTAGAGCAGTTCTTC.

In its sample, this clonotype was seen a few times. This rearrangement joins TRBV20-1 to TRBJ2-5, with D hard to call. V lost 8 bases to trimming and J lost 6 bases, with 19 bases between them. The length of the CDR3 is 13 residues. The V gene's germline CDR1 is DFQATT and CDR2 SNEGSKA (reference sequence). CDR3 in DNA: TGCAGTACCCACCCGGGCCTAGTTAAGACCCAGTACTTC. Translating it yields CSTHPGLVKTQYF.

V and J are TRBV20-1 and TRBJ1-4, with D perhaps matching TRBD1 (6 bases). CDR1 and CDR2 (germline): DFQATT, SNEGSKA (reference sequence). V lost 6 bases and J 0 bases, leaving 14 bases between the germline ends. This CDR3 has 15 amino acids. The CDR3 sequence is CSAGGAPSTNEKLFF. CDR3 nucleotide sequence: TGCAGTGCAGGGGGGGCTCCCTCAACTAATGAAAAACTGTTTTTT.

The V and J genes are TRBV6-6 and TRBJ1-5; tentatively, D is TRBD1 (5 bases). V was cut by 2 bases and J by 11 bases, with 10 bases left in between. From germline, CDR1 is MNHNY and CDR2 SVGAGI (reference sequence). The CDR3 consists of 12 residues. The CDR3 here is CASSYGGFAQHF. The CDR3 region has the DNA TGTGCCAGCAGTTACGGGGGATTTGCCCAGCATTTT.

The chain links TRBV6-5 to TRBJ2-2; D ambiguous. Trimming shortened V by 0 bases and J by 7 bases, and 12 bases separated the two germline ends. This CDR3 comprises 15 residues. CDR1 and CDR2 (germline): MNHEY, SVGAGI. CDR3 loop: CASSYSSRLGGELFF. The DNA of the CDR3 is TGTGCCAGCAGTTACTCAAGCAGGCTGGGCGGGGAGCTGTTTTTT.

This chain joins TRBV7-6 and TRBJ2-3; TRBD1 might be the D (6 bases). This CDR3 spans 15 amino acids. V lost 2 bases to trimming and J lost 4 bases, with 13 bases between them. Per germline, CDR1 SGHVS and CDR2 FNYEAQ. CDR3 sequence: CASSLFAGAADTQYF. The CDR3 DNA reads TGTGCCAGCAGCTTATTTGCAGGGGCCGCAGATACGCAGTATTTT.

The chain employs TRBV4-2 and TRBJ2-7; D possibly matches TRBD1 or TRBD2 (6 bases each). V was cut by 1 base and J by 2 bases, with 15 bases left in between. The germline CDR1 and CDR2 sequences are LGHNA and YNFKEQ. The CDR3 has 16 residues. CDR3 sequence (DNA): TGTGCCAGCAGCCAAGCCAGGGCACGGGGGCCCTACGAGCAGTACTTC. Protein: CASSQARARGPYEQYF.

The CDR3 region is CASSVASGGRREQFF. The CDR3 DNA is TGTGCCAGCAGTGTGGCTAGCGGGGGAAGGCGGGAGCAGTTCTTC. This rearrangement joins TRBV6-1 to TRBJ2-1; 10 bases fit TRBD2. With 4 bases clipped from V and 10 bases from J, the junction kept 10 bases outside the gene matches. The CDR3 is 15 residues long. Germline values: CDR1 MNHNS, CDR2 SASEGT.